A selection of T cell receptor beta chains follows, all from one sample in a study of OX40 agonist ivuxolimab in advanced cancers. Here immunoSEQ multiplex PCR was the method, and the copy in TCRdb shows in-frame clones only, minus some. The sample consists of approximately 70,000 clones, around four fifths of them appearing once. The sample consisted of CD4+ or CD8+ T cells sorted from blood, taken in a trial of the OX40 agonist ivuxolimab. These receptors originate from an adult with an advanced solid tumor such as melanoma, head and neck, liver or kidney cancer. The CDR3 runs from the conserved cysteine through the conserved F or W. D genes are given only for firm matches. Clone size is stated in some rows and not others, as once, few, many or a class when expanded.

j_gene | d_gene | v_gene | abundance | CDR3nt | CDR3aa
TRBJ1-2 | TRBD1 | TRBV27 | few | TGTGCCAGCAGTCGACAGGGATTCGGCTACACCTTC | CASSRQGFGYTF
TRBJ1-5 | TRBD1 | TRBV29-1 | - | TGCAGCGCCTCCGAGGGACAGACCAATCAGCCCCAGCATTTT | CSASEGQTNQPQHF
TRBJ1-3 | - | TRBV9 | - | TGTGCCAGCAGCCCAAAGGGGCAGGGACCCTCTGGAAACACCATATATTTT | CASSPKGQGPSGNTIYF
TRBJ1-1 | TRBD1 | TRBV29-1 | - | TGCAGCGTTACGGGACAGGGGTGGAACACTGAAGCTTTCTTT | CSVTGQGWNTEAFF
TRBJ2-1 | - | TRBV7-2 | - | TGTGCCAGCAGCTTTTTCCAGCGACCGTTCTTC | CASSFFQRPFF
TRBJ1-5 | - | TRBV19 | few | TGTGCCAGTAGTACGAAGGACAGCAATCAGCCCCAGCATTTT | CASSTKDSNQPQHF
TRBJ1-5 | - | TRBV7-8 | once | TGTGCCAGCAGCCAAAATGGCTTTCAGCCCCAGCATTTT | CASSQNGFQPQHF
TRBJ2-7 | TRBD2 | TRBV28 | - | TGTGCCAGCAGTTTCGCTAGCGGGTCCTACGAGCAGTACTTC | CASSFASGSYEQYF
TRBJ1-5 | - | TRBV7-2 | - | TGTGCCAGCAGCTTACAGGGGAATCAGCCCCAGCATTTT | CASSLQGNQPQHF
TRBJ2-7 | TRBD1 | TRBV5-1 | - | TGCGCCAGCAGCTCCCAGGGACAGGGAAGCTTCTACGAGCAGTACTTC | CASSSQGQGSFYEQYF
TRBJ1-5 | - | TRBV6-5 | once | TGTGCCAGCAGTTATACCGGGAGCCATCAGCCCCAGCATTTT | CASSYTGSHQPQHF
TRBJ2-2 | TRBD2 | TRBV7-2 | once | TGTGCCAGCAGCTCCTCTAGCGGGGGGGCTAGGGAGCTGTTTTTT | CASSSSSGGARELFF
TRBJ2-7 | TRBD1 | TRBV4-3 | - | TGCGCCAGCAGCCAAGATCTCCAGGGGGAGTGGGCCTACGAGCAGTACTTC | CASSQDLQGEWAYEQYF
TRBJ2-5 | TRBD1 | TRBV29-1 | - | TGCAGCGCCAAAGACAGGGGGCGGTGGGAGACCCAGTACTTC | CSAKDRGRWETQYF